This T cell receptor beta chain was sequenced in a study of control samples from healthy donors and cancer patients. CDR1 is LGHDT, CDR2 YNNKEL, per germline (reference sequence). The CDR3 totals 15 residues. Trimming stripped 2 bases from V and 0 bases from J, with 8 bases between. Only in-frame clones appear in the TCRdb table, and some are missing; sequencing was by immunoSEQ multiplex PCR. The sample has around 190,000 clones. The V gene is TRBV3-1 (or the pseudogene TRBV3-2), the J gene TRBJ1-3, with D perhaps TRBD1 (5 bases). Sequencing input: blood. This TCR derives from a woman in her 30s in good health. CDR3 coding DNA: TGTGCCAGCAGCCAACTGGACACCTCTGGAAACACCATATATTTT. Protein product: CASSQLDTSGNTIYF.